Presented here are 10 T cell receptor beta chains from one specimen sequenced in a study of cytomegalovirus exposure and HLA in healthy donors. PCR involved 60 Vbeta and 13 Jbeta primers. The data were produced by immunoSEQ multiplex PCR, yet TCRdb's version contains in-frame clones alone and is incomplete. Its listing shows about 140,000 clones. The source material was PBMCs. The receptor source for this set is a male donor in good health and CMV-seronegative.

J is TRBJ2-4 and V is TRBV5-1; 10 bases match TRBD2. Looked up from germline, CDR1 is SGHRS and CDR2 is YFSETQ. There are 18 residues in the CDR3. J was trimmed by 0 bases and V by 2 bases; bases with no gene match: 8. In DNA form, the CDR3 reads TGCGCCAGCAGCTTAACAGTAGCGGGGGGCATAGCCAAAAACATTCAGTACTTC. This gives the protein CASSLTVAGGIAKNIQYF.

The chain uses TRBV5-6 and TRBJ2-5; D perhaps matches TRBD2 (5 bases). Trimming removed 4 bases from V and 5 bases from J, with 15 bases in between. The CDR3 extends over 14 amino acids. Germline CDR1 and CDR2: SGHDT and YYEEEE. CDR3 region: CASSPLWGEETQYF. The DNA for the CDR3 is TGTGCCAGCAGCCCCCTATGGGGAGAGGAGACCCAGTACTTC.

CDR3: CASSSAGRVEKLFF. CDR3 DNA: TGTGCCAGCAGTTCTGCGGGTAGGGTAGAAAAACTGTTTTTT. The V gene is TRBV28, the J gene TRBJ1-4; D gene uncertain. The V and J ends lost 4 bases and 8 bases respectively, with 14 bases between them. CDR1 and CDR2 from the germline V gene are MDHEN and SYDVKM. CDR3 length: 14 amino acids.

The chain employs TRBV7-2 and TRBJ1-4; D remains ambiguous. The germline V gene has CDR1 SGHTA and CDR2 FQGNSA. CDR3 length: 16 residues. V was trimmed by 6 bases and J by 4 bases, leaving 18 bases between them. Here the CDR3 reads CASSLLGRVLNEKLFF. DNA for the CDR3: TGTGCCAGCAGTCTTCTAGGGCGGGTTCTTAATGAAAAACTGTTTTTT.

The CDR3: CASSPLAGGPYEQYF. In DNA, the CDR3 is TGTGCCAGCAGCCCTCTAGCGGGAGGGCCCTACGAGCAGTACTTC. The V and J genes are TRBV6-5 and TRBJ2-7; 12 bases are shared with TRBD2. Germline V CDR1 and CDR2: MNHEY, SVGAGI. This CDR3 is built from 15 residues. With 6 bases clipped from V and 2 bases from J, the junction kept 5 bases outside the gene matches.

The chain is built from TRBV5-6 and TRBJ2-7, with TRBD1 matching 10 bases. V trimming: 5 bases; J trimming: 2 bases; junction bases outside the gene matches: 16. CDR1 SGHDT and CDR2 YYEEEE come from the germline V gene. The CDR3 loop spans 18 amino acids. CDR3 bases: TGTGCCAGCAGTTACTCCGCATTGACAGGGGGCAAAGCCTACGAGCAGTACTTC. Residues: CASSYSALTGGKAYEQYF.

The CDR3 coding sequence is TGTGCCTGGAGTGTAGGGGTCCTTAATGAAAAACTGTTTTTT. Protein: CAWSVGVLNEKLFF. The gene calls are TRBV30 and TRBJ1-4; a possible D gene is TRBD1 (5 bases). There are 14 residues in the CDR3. Trimming removed 0 bases at V and 4 bases at J, with 9 bases between. Germline V CDR1 and CDR2: GTSNPN, SVGIG (reference sequence).

The J gene is TRBJ1-1, the V gene TRBV6-5; 9 bases match TRBD1. The CDR3 covers 14 residues. CDR1 MNHEY and CDR2 SVGAGI come from the germline V gene. V lost 4 bases to trimming and J lost 10 bases; unmatched junction nucleotides: 10. The CDR3 DNA is TGTGCCAGCAGTTCCGGACAGGGGACAATGGTAGCTTTCTTT. Its translation: CASSSGQGTMVAFF.

V gene TRBV5-6 combines with J gene TRBJ2-5, with a possible D match to TRBD1 (7 bases). This CDR3 spans 16 amino acids. Trimming took off 1 base at V and 4 bases at J, with 17 bases between the two ends. CDR1 is SGHDT, CDR2 YYEEEE, per germline. CDR3 amino acids: CASSLTRGVKGETQYF. For the CDR3, the DNA is TGTGCCAGCAGCTTGACCAGGGGGGTAAAAGGAGAGACCCAGTACTTC.

In DNA, the CDR3 is TGTGCCAGCTCACCAGGACAGGGAATTGGGAATGAGCAGTTCTTC. This encodes CASSPGQGIGNEQFF. The chain recombines TRBV18 with TRBJ2-1, with TRBD1 identical over 8 bases. Trimming at V came to 2 bases and at J to 7 bases, leaving 7 bases not matched to a gene. This CDR3 contains 15 residues. Germline V gene lookup returns CDR1 KGHSH and CDR2 LQKENI.